This is a list of T cell receptor beta chains from one sample in a study of blood T cell repertoires in COVID-19. Measured with immunoSEQ multiplex PCR; TCRdb has only the in-frame clones, and not every one. Counted here are 450,000 to 500,000 clones, 70% to 90% occurring once; the ten biggest clones make up about 3.2%. The material sequenced was peripheral blood. Receptors were obtained from a human donor in a cohort sampled during active COVID-19. Both conserved end residues are part of each CDR3. The D gene is left open where the match is weak. Expanded clones get a size class; other rows say once, few or many, or leave the size out.

>-|TRBJ1-4|TRBV30|TRBD1
CAGGRTGVYRTNEKLFF
TGTGCCGGAGGAAGGACAGGGGTTTATAGAACTAATGAAAAACTGTTTTTT
>few|TRBJ1-4|TRBV7-6|-
CASSLVGRGGKLFF
TGTGCCAGCAGCTTAGTGGGGAGAGGCGGAAAACTGTTTTTT
>-|TRBJ2-2|TRBV6-5|-
CATRLLLANTGELFF
TGTGCCACCAGACTACTACTGGCGAACACCGGGGAGCTGTTTTTT
>-|TRBJ1-1|TRBV9|TRBD1
CASSLQGAPEAFF
TGTGCCAGCAGCCTACAGGGGGCCCCTGAAGCTTTCTTT
>-|TRBJ2-6|TRBV6-5|-
CASSFEGDGANVLTF
TGTGCCAGCAGTTTTGAGGGAGATGGGGCCAACGTCCTGACTTTC
>-|TRBJ2-5|TRBV6-5|TRBD2
CASSYRGGGQETQYF
TGTGCCAGCAGTTATAGGGGCGGGGGCCAAGAGACCCAGTACTTC
>-|TRBJ2-3|TRBV7-2|-
CASSPPGLGTDTQYF
TGTGCCAGCAGCCCGCCGGGACTTGGCACAGATACGCAGTATTTT
>-|TRBJ2-3|TRBV5-1|-
CATRRDYETDTQYF
TGCGCCACCCGAAGAGACTACGAAACAGATACGCAGTATTTT
>-|TRBJ1-3|TRBV9|-
CASSAEGVSGNTIYF
TGTGCCAGCAGTGCGGAGGGAGTCTCTGGAAACACCATATATTTT
>-|TRBJ2-2|TRBV4-3|TRBD2
CASSQGAGRSTGELFF
TGCGCCAGCAGCCAGGGAGCGGGACGATCCACCGGGGAGCTGTTTTTT
>few|TRBJ1-6|TRBV30|TRBD1
CAWSITGAGYNSPLHF
TGTGCCTGGAGTATCACAGGGGCCGGGTATAATTCACCCCTCCACTTT
>-|TRBJ2-7|TRBV27|TRBD2
CASSFDGRAWHEQYF
TGTGCCAGCAGTTTTGACGGGAGGGCCTGGCACGAGCAGTACTTC
>-|TRBJ1-1|TRBV15|-
CATSRALGLMNTEAFF
TGTGCCACCAGCAGAGCTTTGGGACTGATGAACACTGAAGCTTTCTTT
>-|TRBJ2-1|TRBV14|TRBD2
CASSSGTSFYNEQFF
TGTGCCAGCAGCTCCGGGACTAGCTTCTACAATGAGCAGTTCTTC
>-|TRBJ1-6|TRBV27|-
CASSLNKMNINSPLHF
TGTGCCAGCAGTTTAAACAAGATGAACATTAATTCACCCCTCCACTTT
>-|TRBJ1-4|TRBV7-2|TRBD1
CASSLAPGQVEKLFF
TGTGCCAGCAGCTTAGCCCCTGGACAGGTTGAAAAACTGTTTTTT
>-|TRBJ2-1|TRBV12-3/TRBV12-4|-
CASSVENYNEQFF
TGTGCCAGCAGTGTCGAGAACTACAATGAGCAGTTCTTC
>-|TRBJ1-2|TRBV6-2/TRBV6-3|TRBD1
CASSYEQGRSNYGYTF
TGTGCCAGCAGTTACGAACAGGGGCGATCTAACTATGGCTACACCTTC
>few|TRBJ1-6|TRBV5-8|TRBD1
CASSRQGSPLHF
TGTGCCAGCAGTAGACAGGGTTCACCCCTCCACTTT
>-|TRBJ2-2|TRBV10-3|TRBD2
CAIGAGKNTGELFF
TGTGCCATCGGAGCGGGGAAAAACACCGGGGAGCTGTTTTTT
>-|TRBJ1-2|TRBV13|-
CASSLDAGLGYTF
TGTGCCAGCAGCTTAGACGCAGGGTTGGGCTACACCTTC
>-|TRBJ2-5|TRBV7-8|TRBD2
CASSYSIAGQETQYF
TGTGCCAGCAGCTACTCCATAGCGGGGCAAGAGACCCAGTACTTC